The 21 T cell receptor beta chains given below trace back to one sample, sequenced in a study of T cell responses to AZD1222 COVID-19 vaccine. The table came from immunoSEQ multiplex PCR; TCRdb's copy has only in-frame clones and leaves some out. The data hold fewer than 90,000 clones, with 87% observed a single time. This specimen consisted of peripheral blood, obtained on day 0 of AZD1222 vaccination. These receptors all stem from an adult in good health.

V usage is TRBV18 and J usage is TRBJ2-1, with 7 positions matching TRBD2. The junction had 11 bases not matched to a gene; V was cut back by 2 bases and J by 10 bases. Per the germline V gene, CDR1 is KGHSH and CDR2 is LQKENI. CDR3 length: 15 residues. The CDR3 DNA reads as TGTGCCAGCTCACCAGCGGGTCTGGCGGGAGAGGAGCAGTTCTTC. Encoded protein: CASSPAGLAGEEQFF. Complete variable domain (other parts from reference TRBV18 and TRBJ2-1): NAGVMQNPRHLVRRRGQEARLRCSPMKGHSHVYWYRQLPEEGLKFMVYLQKENIIDESGMPKERFSAEFPKEGPSILRIQQVVRGDSAAYFCASSPAGLAGEEQFFGPGTRLTVL.

V usage is TRBV27 and J usage is TRBJ1-5, with D hard to call. The CDR3 runs to 14 residues. Germline-derived CDR1 and CDR2 are MNHEY and SMNVEV (reference sequence). V lost 2 bases to trimming and J lost 4 bases, with 9 bases between them. The chain's CDR3 is CASSLERANQPQHF. DNA for the CDR3: TGTGCCAGCAGTTTAGAGCGAGCGAATCAGCCCCAGCATTTT.

The chain recombines TRBV7-3 with TRBJ2-2; TRBD2 matches at 7 bases. Trimming took 5 bases from V and 5 from J; bases not matched to a gene: 14. In germline, CDR1 is SGHTA, CDR2 FQGTGA. This CDR3 has 17 amino acids. In DNA form, the CDR3 reads TGTGCCAGCAGCCCGTCAAGCGGGGAGGGAGGGACCGGGGAGCTGTTTTTT. Protein: CASSPSSGEGGTGELFF.

V gene TRBV7-2 combines with J gene TRBJ1-4; D is undetermined. Germline-derived CDR1 and CDR2 are SGHTA and FQGNSA. The CDR3 runs 14 residues. Trimming removed 5 bases from V and 8 bases from J, with 15 bases in between. CDR3 nucleotide sequence: TGTGCCAGCAGCCAAGGATCTAGATGGGAAAAACTGTTTTTT. It yields the protein CASSQGSRWEKLFF.

In this sample, this clone turned up a few times. The chain couples TRBV6-5 to TRBJ1-1, with D uncertain. The CDR3 loop spans 15 amino acids. V lost 0 bases to trimming and J lost 0 bases, with 8 bases between them. The germline V gene has CDR1 MNHEY and CDR2 SVGAGI. The DNA for the CDR3 is TGTGCCAGCAGTTACTCGGGGAAGATGAACACTGAAGCTTTCTTT. Translation: CASSYSGKMNTEAFF.

The chain joins TRBV9 to TRBJ1-2, with unresolved D. The length of the CDR3 is 13 residues. Germline-derived CDR1 and CDR2 are SGDLS and YYNGEE. V lost 0 bases, J lost 5 bases, and 8 bases lay in between. This CDR3 reads CASSVDGGYGYTF. CDR3 DNA: TGTGCCAGCAGCGTAGATGGAGGGTATGGCTACACCTTC.

The sample holds one count of this clone. V usage is TRBV4-3 and J usage is TRBJ1-4, with 8 bases that match TRBD1. The junction had 6 bases not matched to a gene; V was cut back by 0 bases and J by 6 bases. This CDR3 contains 16 residues. Germline V gene data show CDR1 as LGHNA and CDR2 as YSLEER. The CDR3, as DNA: TGCGCCAGCAGCCAAGATCGCACAGGGGGAGATGAAAAACTGTTTTTT. The encoded protein is CASSQDRTGGDEKLFF.

The V call is TRBV3-1 (or the pseudogene TRBV3-2), the J call TRBJ1-4; D remains ambiguous. Between the trimmed V and J ends, which lost 2 bases and 8 bases, there was a span of 6 bases. CDR3 length: 12 amino acids. Germline lookup yields CDR1 LGHDT and CDR2 YNNKEL (reference sequence). CDR3 sequence: CASSQTTEKLFF. CDR3 sequence (DNA): TGTGCCAGCAGCCAAACCACGGAAAAACTGTTTTTT.

This clone qualifies as medium-sized. The chain carries TRBV5-8 and TRBJ1-2; TRBD1 might be the D (5 bases). Deletions cut 0 bases from V and 8 bases from J, with 14 bases between. The CDR3 runs to 14 residues. The germline CDR1 and CDR2 sequences are SGHTS and YDEGEE. CDR3 sequence (DNA): TGTGCCAGCAGCTTGGTCCTCGGGACCCTCGGCTACACCTTC. Amino acid sequence: CASSLVLGTLGYTF.

The gene calls are TRBV5-4 and TRBJ2-6; no firm D call. Deletions cut 0 bases from V and 0 bases from J, with 4 bases between. The CDR3 sequence is 15 residues long. Per germline, CDR1 SGHNT and CDR2 YYREEE (reference sequence). In DNA form, the CDR3 reads TGTGCCAGCAGCTTGGCTCTCTCTGGGGCCAACGTCCTGACTTTC. Translated, it gives CASSLALSGANVLTF. Supplemented by reference TRBV5-4 and TRBJ2-6, the full variable domain reads ETGVTQSPTHLIKTRGQQVTLRCSSQSGHNTVSWYQQALGQGPQFIFQYYREEENGRGNFPPRFSGLQFPNYSSELNVNALELDDSALYLCASSLALSGANVLTFGAGSRLTVL.

There are a few counts of this clone. The genes are TRBV7-2 and TRBJ1-4; D unclear. The CDR3 runs to 14 residues. Trimming cost V 2 bases and J 0 bases, with 4 bases left between them. Germline V lookup: CDR1 SGHTA, CDR2 FQGNSA. CDR3 sequence (DNA): TGTGCCAGCAGCTTATGGGCAACTAATGAAAAACTGTTTTTT. Translation: CASSLWATNEKLFF.

This chain connects TRBV5-1 to TRBJ1-6; 7 bases line up with TRBD1. This CDR3 has 17 residues. V dropped 2 bases and J dropped 5; count of bases not matched to a gene: 10. The germline gives CDR1 SGHRS, CDR2 YFSETQ. The CDR3 bases are TGCGCCAGCAGCTTTGCGGCCCTGACAGGGAATAATTCACCCCTCCACTTT. This translates into CASSFAALTGNNSPLHF.

The chain recombines TRBV5-1 with TRBJ1-4; D gene ambiguous. V lost 0 bases, J lost 8 bases, and 11 bases lay in between. The CDR3 spans 14 residues. Germline V gene lookup returns CDR1 SGHRS and CDR2 YFSETQ. DNA of the CDR3: TGCGCCAGCAGCTTGGGGGCCCGCATGGAAAAACTGTTTTTT. The encoded protein is CASSLGARMEKLFF. The whole variable domain, remainder taken from reference TRBV5-1 and TRBJ1-4, is KAGVTQTPRYLIKTRGQQVTLSCSPISGHRSVSWYQQTPGQGLQFLFEYFSETQRNKGNFPGRFSGRQFSNSRSEMNVSTLELGDSALYLCASSLGARMEKLFFGSGTQLSVL.

This clone is a singleton in its sample. Written as DNA, the CDR3 is TGTGCCAGCAGCGTAGGGACTAGCGGGAAAGAGACCCAGTACTTC. It yields the protein CASSVGTSGKETQYF. This chain links TRBV9 with TRBJ2-5, with TRBD2 matching 12 bases. J was trimmed by 3 bases and V by 0 bases; bases with no gene match: 0. The CDR3 runs to 15 residues. Germline CDR1 and CDR2: SGDLS and YYNGEE. The variable domain in full, with the rest retrieved from reference TRBV9 and TRBJ2-5, is DSGVTQTPKHLITATGQRVTLRCSPRSGDLSVYWYQQSLDQGLQFLIQYYNGEERAKGNILERFSAQQFPDLHSELNLSSLELGDSALYFCASSVGTSGKETQYFGPGTRLLVL.

V gene TRBV12-5 combines with J gene TRBJ1-5, with D possibly matching TRBD1 (5 bases). The CDR3 length is 15 residues. V lost 1 base and J lost 5, with 12 bases in between. Germline V gene sequence: CDR1 LGHNT, CDR2 FRNRAP. The CDR3 nucleotides read TGTGCTAGTGGTTTGGGAAGGGGAGGCGATCAGCCCCAGCATTTT. Amino acids: CASGLGRGGDQPQHF.

The V and J genes are TRBV6-5 and TRBJ2-3, with 13 positions matching TRBD2. CDR3 size: 14 residues. The trim removed 6 bases at V and 6 bases at J, leaving 3 bases unmatched. Germline V gene lookup returns CDR1 MNHEY and CDR2 SVGAGI. The CDR3 bases are TGTGCCAGCAGGGGACTAGCGGGATTCGATACGCAGTATTTT. Residues: CASRGLAGFDTQYF.

The chain carries TRBV6-6 and TRBJ2-4; D perhaps matches TRBD1 (5 bases). Germline values: CDR1 MNHNY, CDR2 SVGAGI (reference sequence). The CDR3 has 12 amino acids. V dropped 8 bases and J dropped 5 bases, with 10 bases sitting between them. CDR3 sequence: CASGQTQNIQYF. The DNA of the CDR3 is TGTGCCAGCGGACAAACTCAAAACATTCAGTACTTC.

This clone occurred a few times. The rearrangement links TRBV29-1 to TRBJ2-7; no clear D gene. Germline V gene lookup returns CDR1 SQVTM and CDR2 ANQGSEA. Trimming cost V 5 bases and J 3 bases, with 11 bases left between them. The CDR3 extends over 12 amino acids. The CDR3 loop reads CSVLVPSYEQYF. CDR3 coding DNA: TGCAGCGTTTTAGTGCCGAGCTACGAGCAGTACTTC.

This clone appeared a single time. This rearrangement joins TRBV28 to TRBJ2-1; TRBD2 aligns across 10 bases. The length of the CDR3 is 16 residues. V shed 3 bases and J 10 bases; nucleotides not matched to a gene: 12. Germline CDR1 MDHEN, CDR2 SYDVKM. The CDR3 coding sequence is TGTGCCAGCAGTTTGAGAGCGGGAGGGAATGTTCGGGAGCAGTTCTTC. Its translation: CASSLRAGGNVREQFF.

This sequence joins TRBV7-9 and TRBJ1-1, with TRBD1 as a possible D gene (5 bases). Between the trimmed V and J ends, which lost 5 bases and 1 base, there was a span of 14 bases. Germline V gene lookup returns CDR1 SEHNR and CDR2 FQNEAQ (reference sequence). This CDR3 has 15 residues. CDR3 protein: CASSPWGGKNTEAFF. For the CDR3, the DNA is TGTGCCAGCAGCCCATGGGGGGGAAAGAACACTGAAGCTTTCTTT. The variable domain in full, with the rest retrieved from reference TRBV7-9 and TRBJ1-1, is DTGVSQNPRHKITKRGQNVTFRCDPISEHNRLYWYRQTLGQGPEFLTYFQNEAQLEKSRLLSDRFSAERPKGSFSTLEIQRTEQGDSAMYLCASSPWGGKNTEAFFGQGTRLTVV.

The chain joins TRBV5-4 to TRBJ2-5; 8 bases map to TRBD1. The CDR3 has 16 residues. V shed 1 base and J 5 bases; nucleotides not matched to a gene: 10. Per germline, CDR1 SGHNT and CDR2 YYREEE (reference sequence). In nucleotides, the CDR3 is TGTGCCAGCAGCTTGTCGACAGGGGATCGGCGGGAGACCCAGTACTTC. Its protein product is CASSLSTGDRRETQYF. Using reference TRBV5-4 and TRBJ2-5 for the parts outside the CDR3, the full variable domain is ETGVTQSPTHLIKTRGQQVTLRCSSQSGHNTVSWYQQALGQGPQFIFQYYREEENGRGNFPPRFSGLQFPNYSSELNVNALELDDSALYLCASSLSTGDRRETQYFGPGTRLLVL.